Shown below are 23 T cell receptor beta chains from a single sample sequenced in a study of shared clonotypes between healthy human individuals. Sequenced by immunoSEQ multiplex PCR; TCRdb stores in-frame clones only, minus some. This sample has around 83,000 clones, with 50% to 70% found just once. The sample comprised memory CD8+ T cells sorted from blood. The subset was: CD45RO+ cells pooled with CCR7-negative TemRA cells. The receptors were sampled from a young man in good health.

This clone has more than one count but fewer than ten. J is TRBJ2-1 and V is TRBV5-1; D gene unclear. The ends were cut back, 0 bases at V and 2 bases at J, with 12 bases in the middle. This CDR3 is 16 amino acids long. Germline V gene data show CDR1 as SGHRS and CDR2 as YFSETQ. The CDR3 region has the DNA TGCGCCAGCAGCTTGGTTAGCCACTTAACCTACAATGAGCAGTTCTTC. The encoded protein is CASSLVSHLTYNEQFF.

This clone was found many times. The chain carries TRBV9 and TRBJ2-1; D is ambiguous. CDR3 length: 13 residues. Germline V gene data show CDR1 as SGDLS and CDR2 as YYNGEE. With 6 bases removed from V and 3 bases from J, the gap between germline ends came to 10 bases. The CDR3 loop reads CASNLGDYNEQFF. In nucleotides, the CDR3 is TGTGCCAGCAATCTTGGGGACTACAATGAGCAGTTCTTC. Supplemented by reference TRBV9 and TRBJ2-1, the full variable domain reads DSGVTQTPKHLITATGQRVTLRCSPRSGDLSVYWYQQSLDQGLQFLIQYYNGEERAKGNILERFSAQQFPDLHSELNLSSLELGDSALYFCASNLGDYNEQFFGPGTRLTVL.

The chain couples TRBV18 to TRBJ2-3; D is unclear. The germline V gene has CDR1 KGHSH and CDR2 LQKENI. CDR3 size: 14 residues. Trimming stripped 3 bases from V and 2 bases from J, with 9 bases between. This chain's CDR3 is CASSPRPDTDTQYF. CDR3 DNA sequence: TGTGCCAGCTCACCTCGGCCAGACACAGATACGCAGTATTTT.

J is TRBJ2-5 and V is TRBV5-4; D could derive from TRBD1 or TRBD2 (6 bases each). Trimming pared 2 bases from V and 5 bases from J, leaving 16 bases between. The CDR3 contains 15 residues. The germline gives CDR1 SGHNT, CDR2 YYREEE (reference sequence). The CDR3 bases are TGTGCCAGCAGCTTCGGTTGGGGGGCCCTTGAGACCCAGTACTTC. Protein product: CASSFGWGALETQYF.

This clone occurred a few times. The chain combines TRBV7-6 with TRBJ2-1; 8 bases line up with TRBD2. Germline assignment: CDR1 SGHVS and CDR2 FNYEAQ. The CDR3 contains 15 residues. The J segment lost 10 bases and the V segment lost 3 bases, leaving 11 bases of the junction unmatched. The CDR3 here is CASSFSRLAGPEQFF. The CDR3 bases are TGTGCCAGCAGCTTTTCTCGGTTAGCGGGACCGGAGCAGTTCTTC.

This clone was observed a handful of times. V and J are TRBV9 and TRBJ2-3, with D possibly TRBD1 on 6 matching bases. CDR1 SGDLS and CDR2 YYNGEE come from the germline V gene. The CDR3 is 18 residues long. The V end was cut by 0 bases, the J end by 1 base, with 18 bases between. The CDR3 loop reads CASSVERGTGHRTDTQYF. The CDR3 region has the DNA TGTGCCAGCAGCGTAGAGAGGGGGACCGGACACCGCACAGATACGCAGTATTTT.

This clone was detected many times. This chain joins TRBV6-4 and TRBJ2-3; perhaps TRBD2 as D (5 bases). Germline CDR1 and CDR2: MRHNA and SNTAGT. Trimming stripped 0 bases from V and 3 bases from J, with 10 bases between. The CDR3 length is 15 residues. CDR3 nucleotide sequence: TGTGCCAGCAGTGACTCGGCGGGTGTGACAGATACGCAGTATTTT. As protein: CASSDSAGVTDTQYF.

This clone was picked up a small number of times. This sequence joins TRBV6-5 and TRBJ1-1, with a possible D match to TRBD1 (6 bases). V lost 5 bases to trimming and J lost 0 bases, with 10 bases between them. Germline lookup yields CDR1 MNHEY and CDR2 SVGAGI. The CDR3 runs 14 residues. The CDR3 is CASSKQGMNTEAFF. In nucleotides, the CDR3 is TGTGCCAGCAGTAAACAGGGTATGAACACTGAAGCTTTCTTT.

This chain links TRBV2 with TRBJ2-7; TRBD2 agrees at 10 bases. V was pared by 6 bases and J by 5 bases, with 4 bases of the junction left unmatched. The CDR3 extends over 13 amino acids. Germline V gene sequence: CDR1 SNHLY, CDR2 FYNNEI. CDR3 sequence: CASRAGGPHEQYF. The CDR3 DNA reads TGTGCCAGCAGAGCGGGAGGGCCCCACGAGCAGTACTTC.

The chain uses TRBV6-6 and TRBJ2-7, with D tentatively TRBD1 (5 bases). Germline CDR1 and CDR2: MNHNY and SVGAGI (reference sequence). The CDR3 is 14 residues long. V lost 2 bases, J lost 2 bases, and 10 bases lay in between. The CDR3 coding sequence is TGTGCCAGCAGTTACAGGGGCATCACCTACGAGCAGTACTTC. Its translation is CASSYRGITYEQYF.

Comment on this clone: Other DNA sequences in this specimen translate into the identical CDR3. The chain joins TRBV10-2 to TRBJ2-7; 8 bases line up with TRBD2. The CDR3 covers 14 residues. Germline loops: CDR1 WSHSY, CDR2 SAAADI. The ends lost 2 bases at V and 0 bases at J; junction bases unmatched: 0. CDR3 DNA: TGCGCCAGCAGTGAGAGCGGGAGCTCCTACGAGCAGTACTTC. Amino acid sequence: CASSESGSSYEQYF.

V gene TRBV27 combines with J gene TRBJ2-2; possible D gene TRBD2, 6 bases. Per the germline V gene, CDR1 is MNHEY and CDR2 is SMNVEV (reference sequence). This CDR3 contains 15 residues. Trimming took 1 base from V and 3 from J, leaving 9 bases between them. CDR3 residues: CASSLLGGHTGELFF. The CDR3 region has the DNA TGTGCCAGCAGTTTATTGGGGGGTCACACCGGGGAGCTGTTTTTT.

The chain combines TRBV9 with TRBJ2-7, with 8 bases that match TRBD1. J was trimmed by 4 bases and V by 4 bases; bases with no gene match: 7. The CDR3 covers 14 residues. CDR1 and CDR2 from the germline V gene are SGDLS and YYNGEE. CDR3 region: CASSFGQGGYEQYF. Written as DNA, the CDR3 is TGTGCCAGCAGCTTCGGACAGGGTGGGTACGAGCAGTACTTC.

This clone showed up just once. This chain connects TRBV4-3 to TRBJ2-2, with D possibly matching TRBD2 (5 bases). The length of the CDR3 is 14 residues. The V gene lost 1 base and the J gene lost 9 bases, with 12 bases spanning the gap. Germline lookup yields CDR1 LGHNA and CDR2 YSLEER. In DNA, the CDR3 is TGCGCCAGCAGCCAAGTGATGGACTCCAGGGAGCTGTTTTTT. Its protein is CASSQVMDSRELFF.

On this clone itself: The sample carries other DNA sequences with the same CDR3. The V gene is TRBV6-6, the J gene TRBJ1-1; D ambiguous. Deletions cut 4 bases from V and 1 base from J, with 4 bases between. The CDR3 contains 12 residues. The germline V gene has CDR1 MNHNY and CDR2 SVGAGI (reference sequence). The CDR3 coding sequence is TGTGCCAGCAGTTCCGGGAACACTGAAGCTTTCTTT. This encodes CASSSGNTEAFF.

The V and J genes are TRBV7-9 and TRBJ2-5; a possible D gene is TRBD2 (5 bases). V lost 1 base and J 2 bases, leaving 11 bases between the germline ends. The germline V gene encodes CDR1 SEHNR and CDR2 FQNEAQ (reference sequence). The CDR3 loop spans 15 amino acids. The CDR3 DNA reads TGTGCCAGCAGCTTAGTCCGACTAACACAAGAGACCCAGTACTTC. As protein: CASSLVRLTQETQYF.

The sample holds a few counts of this clone. The chain has TRBV27 and TRBJ2-2; the match to TRBD2 covers 7 bases. CDR1 is MNHEY and CDR2 is SMNVEV in the germline V gene (reference sequence). The V gene end was trimmed by 7 bases and the J gene end by 7 bases; junction bases not matched to a gene: 9. This CDR3 comprises 14 residues. The CDR3 spells CASTLWGGSGELFF. The CDR3 DNA sequence: TGTGCCAGCACCCTGTGGGGGGGTAGCGGGGAGCTGTTTTTT.

This clone was seen a single time. The rearrangement links TRBV6-5 to TRBJ2-5, with TRBD2 identical over 10 bases. Looked up from germline, CDR1 is MNHEY and CDR2 is SVGAGI. The V gene end was trimmed by 6 bases and the J gene end by 7 bases; junction bases not matched to a gene: 5. The CDR3 totals 13 residues. The CDR3: CASSLAGVGTQYF. CDR3 nucleotide sequence: TGTGCCAGCAGCCTAGCGGGAGTCGGGACCCAGTACTTC.

V is TRBV10-2 and J is TRBJ2-7; no clear D. Germline lookup yields CDR1 WSHSY and CDR2 SAAADI. V was shortened by 7 bases and J by 6 bases, with 13 bases between the two germline ends. The CDR3 contains 12 residues. The CDR3 protein is CASTPSSGEQYF. For the CDR3, the DNA is TGCGCCAGCACTCCTTCCTCCGGCGAGCAGTACTTC.

The chain links TRBV5-8 to TRBJ2-1, with 9 bases fitting TRBD2. The ends lost 1 base at V and 7 bases at J; junction bases unmatched: 6. Germline V gives CDR1 SGHTS, CDR2 YDEGEE. This CDR3 has 15 residues. In DNA, the CDR3 is TGTGCCAGCAGCTTGATTTGGACTAGCGATAATGAGCAGTTCTTC. It specifies CASSLIWTSDNEQFF.

V is TRBV7-9 and J is TRBJ1-3; D may be TRBD1 (6 bases). The germline V gene encodes CDR1 SEHNR and CDR2 FQNEAQ (reference sequence). CDR3 length: 17 amino acids. Trimming stripped 6 bases from V and 4 bases from J, with 22 bases between. CDR3 sequence: CASRARQDSPHGNTIYF. DNA of the CDR3: TGTGCCAGCAGAGCCAGACAGGACTCGCCCCACGGAAACACCATATATTTT.

The CDR3 nucleotides are TGTGCCAGCAGCTTAAATCAGCGGGAGGGATCCTACGAGCAGTACTTC. Protein: CASSLNQREGSYEQYF. V and J are TRBV7-8 and TRBJ2-7, with 10 bases matching TRBD2. Germline CDR1 and CDR2: SGHVS and FQNEAQ. The V segment lost 2 bases and the J segment 1 base; nucleotides outside the gene matches: 5. This CDR3 is built from 16 residues.

The J gene is TRBJ1-5, the V gene TRBV6-5, with TRBD1 identical over 7 bases. J lost 7 bases, V lost 6 bases, and 6 bases had no gene match. The CDR3 extends over 13 amino acids. Germline-derived CDR1 and CDR2 are MNHEY and SVGAGI. The CDR3 nucleotides read TGTGCCAGCAGAGGACAGGTTGGGCAGCCCCAGCATTTT. The encoded protein is CASRGQVGQPQHF.